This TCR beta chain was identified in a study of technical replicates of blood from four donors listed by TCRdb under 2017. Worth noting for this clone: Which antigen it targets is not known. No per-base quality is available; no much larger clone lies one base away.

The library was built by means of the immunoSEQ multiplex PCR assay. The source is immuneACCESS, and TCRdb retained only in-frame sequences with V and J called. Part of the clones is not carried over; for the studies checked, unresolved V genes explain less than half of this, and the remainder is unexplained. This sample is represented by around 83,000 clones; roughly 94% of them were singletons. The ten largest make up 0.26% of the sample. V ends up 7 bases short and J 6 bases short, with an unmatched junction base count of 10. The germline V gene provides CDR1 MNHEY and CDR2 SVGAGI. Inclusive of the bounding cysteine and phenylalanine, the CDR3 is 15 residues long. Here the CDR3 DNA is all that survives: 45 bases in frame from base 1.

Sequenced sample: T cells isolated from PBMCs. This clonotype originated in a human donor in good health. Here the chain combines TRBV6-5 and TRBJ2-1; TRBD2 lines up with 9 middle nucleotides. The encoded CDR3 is CASTRGTSLSNEQFF. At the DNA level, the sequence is TGTGCCAGCACCCGGGGGACTAGCCTGAGCAATGAGCAGTTCTTC.